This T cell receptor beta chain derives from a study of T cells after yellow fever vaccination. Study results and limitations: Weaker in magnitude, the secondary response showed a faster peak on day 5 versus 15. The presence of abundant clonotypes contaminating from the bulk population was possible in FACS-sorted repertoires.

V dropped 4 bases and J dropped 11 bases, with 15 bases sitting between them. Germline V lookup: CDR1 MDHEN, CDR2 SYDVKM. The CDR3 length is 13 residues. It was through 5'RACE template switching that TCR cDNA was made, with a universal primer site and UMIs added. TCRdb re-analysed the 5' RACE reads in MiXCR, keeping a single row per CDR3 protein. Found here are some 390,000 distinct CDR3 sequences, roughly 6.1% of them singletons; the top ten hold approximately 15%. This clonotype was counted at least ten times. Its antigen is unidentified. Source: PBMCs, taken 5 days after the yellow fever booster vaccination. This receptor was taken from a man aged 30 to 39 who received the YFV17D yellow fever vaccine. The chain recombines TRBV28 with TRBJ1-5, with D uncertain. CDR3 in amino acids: CASSSGEFRAQHF. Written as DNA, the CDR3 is TGTGCCAGCAGTTCAGGCGAGTTTAGGGCCCAGCATTTT.